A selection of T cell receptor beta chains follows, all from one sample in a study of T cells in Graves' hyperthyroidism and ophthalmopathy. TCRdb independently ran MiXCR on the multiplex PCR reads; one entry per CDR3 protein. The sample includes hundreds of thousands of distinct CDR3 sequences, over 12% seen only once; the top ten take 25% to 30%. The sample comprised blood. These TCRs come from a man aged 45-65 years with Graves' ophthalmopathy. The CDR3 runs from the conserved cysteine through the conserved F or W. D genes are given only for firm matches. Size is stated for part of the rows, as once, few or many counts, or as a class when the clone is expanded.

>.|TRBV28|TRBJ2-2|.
TGTGCCAGCAGCCGGGGAGACCCCGCCGGGGAGCTGTTTTTT
CASSRGDPAGELFF
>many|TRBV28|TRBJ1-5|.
TGTGCCAGCAGCACTCCCAACAGGAATAGCAATCAGCCCCAGCATTTT
CASSTPNRNSNQPQHF
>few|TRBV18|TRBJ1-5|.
TGTGCCAGCTCACCTACGCCCCGGGCGTGGGATAGCAATCAGCCCCAGCATTTT
CASSPTPRAWDSNQPQHF
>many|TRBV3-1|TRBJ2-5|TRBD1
TGTGCCAGCAGCCCGCAGACAGGGCTTTACCAAGAGACCCAGTACTTC
CASSPQTGLYQETQYF
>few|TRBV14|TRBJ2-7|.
TGTGCCAGCAGCCGTTCTCCCTGGGAACACTACGAGCAGTACTTC
CASSRSPWEHYEQYF
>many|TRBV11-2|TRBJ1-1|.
TGTGCCAGCAGCTTAGGTTATCGGGCTGAAGCTTTCTTT
CASSLGYRAEAFF
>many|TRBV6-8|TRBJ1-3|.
TGTGCCAGCAGTTACTCGGCAACGGGTGGAAACACCATATATTTT
CASSYSATGGNTIYF
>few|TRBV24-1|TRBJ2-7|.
TGTGCCACCAGTGATTATCCGGAGACCTACGAGCAGTACTTC
CATSDYPETYEQYF
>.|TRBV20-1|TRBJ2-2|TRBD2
TGCAGTACCCAAATAGCGGGAGGGCCCCACACCGGGGAGCTGTTTTTT
CSTQIAGGPHTGELFF
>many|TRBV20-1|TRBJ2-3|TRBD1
TGCAGTGCTAGAGTGGGGACAGATCCTATGGATACGCAGTATTTT
CSARVGTDPMDTQYF
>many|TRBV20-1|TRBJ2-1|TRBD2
TGCAGTGCTACTACTCCGACTAGCGGGATAAGGAATGAGCAGTTCTTC
CSATTPTSGIRNEQFF
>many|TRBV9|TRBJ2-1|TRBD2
TGTGCCAGCAGCACTAGCGGGAGTGGGACCTACAATGAGCAGTTCTTC
CASSTSGSGTYNEQFF
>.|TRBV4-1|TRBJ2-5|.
TGCGCCAGCAGCCAAGAGGTGACCCTCTGGGAGACCCAGTACTTC
CASSQEVTLWETQYF
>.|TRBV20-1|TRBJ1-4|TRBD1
TGCAGTGCTAGGGATCATGGACAGGGTAATGAAAAACTGTTTTTT
CSARDHGQGNEKLFF
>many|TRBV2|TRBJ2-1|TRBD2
TGTGCCAGCAGGGGACTAGCGGGGAACTACAATGAGCAGTTCTTC
CASRGLAGNYNEQFF
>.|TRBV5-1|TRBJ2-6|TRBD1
TGCGCCAGCAGGGACACGGGACAGGGGATCTCTGGGGCCAACGTCCTGACTTTC
CASRDTGQGISGANVLTF
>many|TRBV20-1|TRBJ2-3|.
TGCAGTGCTAGAGCCACCCTAGGGAACATGGATACGCAGTATTTT
CSARATLGNMDTQYF
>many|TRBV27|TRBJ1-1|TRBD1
TGTGCCAGCAGACTAAGACGAGGGGGCGTGAACACTGAAGCTTTCTTT
CASRLRRGGVNTEAFF
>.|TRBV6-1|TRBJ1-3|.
TGTGCCAGCTCTATGAACAGGCCATCCTCTGGAAACACCATATATTTT
CASSMNRPSSGNTIYF
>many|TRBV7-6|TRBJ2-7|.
TGTGCCAGCAGCTCAATTCGTGGGGACCGCTACGAGCAGTACTTC
CASSSIRGDRYEQYF
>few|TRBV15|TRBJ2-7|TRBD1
TGTGCCACCAGCAAAGACAGGGGGCCCTACGAGCAGTACTTC
CATSKDRGPYEQYF
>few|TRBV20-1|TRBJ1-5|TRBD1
TGCAGTGCTAGAGATGCCAGGACAGGGGGCCATAGCAATCAGCCCCAGCATTTT
CSARDARTGGHSNQPQHF
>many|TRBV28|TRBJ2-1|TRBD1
TGTGCCAGCAGTCCCCCGGGACAGGGGGCGTACAATGAGCAGTTCTTC
CASSPPGQGAYNEQFF
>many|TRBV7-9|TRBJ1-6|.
TGTGCCAGCAGCCCGCGGACCGGGGAAGAGTCACCCCTCCACTTT
CASSPRTGEESPLHF
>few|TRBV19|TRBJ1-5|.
TGTGCCAGTAGTACACCTTATCACCTCGGGGAGAGCAATCAGCCCCAGCATTTT
CASSTPYHLGESNQPQHF
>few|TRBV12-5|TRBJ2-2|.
TGTGCTAGTGGTTTGGTAGCGACAGCCGGGGAGCTGTTTTTT
CASGLVATAGELFF
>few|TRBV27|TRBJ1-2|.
TGTGCCAGCAGTCCACAGGGAAGATTTGAAGGCTACACCTTC
CASSPQGRFEGYTF
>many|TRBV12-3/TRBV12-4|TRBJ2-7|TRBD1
TGTGCCAGCAGAGGGACAGGGGGCTCCTACGAGCAGTACTTC
CASRGTGGSYEQYF
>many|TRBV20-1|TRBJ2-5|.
TGCAGTGTCACCGGGGAGCAAGAGACCCAGTACTTC
CSVTGEQETQYF
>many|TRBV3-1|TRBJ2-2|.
TGTGCCAGCAGCCAAGTGGAGGGCACCGGGGAGCTGTTTTTT
CASSQVEGTGELFF
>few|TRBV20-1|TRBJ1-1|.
TGCAGTGCGAGAGGACAAGTGAACACTGAAGCTTTCTTT
CSARGQVNTEAFF
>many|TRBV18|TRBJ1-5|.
TGTGCCAGCTCACCACCGAGTCAGGGAGCGGGAAAGCAGCCCCAGCATTTT
CASSPPSQGAGKQPQHF
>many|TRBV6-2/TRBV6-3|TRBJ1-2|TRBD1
TGTGCCAGCAGCCGTGGACAGGGACCCTATGGCTACACCTTC
CASSRGQGPYGYTF
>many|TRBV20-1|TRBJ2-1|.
TGCAGTGCTGGGGGGACCCACTCCTACAATGAGCAGTTCTTC
CSAGGTHSYNEQFF
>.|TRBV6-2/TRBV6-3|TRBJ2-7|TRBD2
TGTGCCATCCAGGGACTAGCGACGGGCGAGCAGTACTTC
CAIQGLATGEQYF
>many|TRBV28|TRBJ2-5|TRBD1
TGTGCCAGCATCCTGACAGGGGGCGGCGGCGAGACCCAGTACTTC
CASILTGGGGETQYF
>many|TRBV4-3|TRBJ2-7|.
TGCGCCAGCAGCCAAGGTGTTGTTAGCTCCTACGAGCAGTACTTC
CASSQGVVSSYEQYF
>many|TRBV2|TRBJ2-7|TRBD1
TGTGCCAGCAACCGGGACAGGCCCTACGAGCAGTACTTC
CASNRDRPYEQYF
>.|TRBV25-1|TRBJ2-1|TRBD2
TGTGCCAGCAGTGAAAGACTAGCAATCGACAATGAGCAGTTCTTC
CASSERLAIDNEQFF
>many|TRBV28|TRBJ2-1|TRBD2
TGTGCCAGCAGTCCAACTACTAGCGGGAGTATCTACAATGAGCAGTTCTTC
CASSPTTSGSIYNEQFF
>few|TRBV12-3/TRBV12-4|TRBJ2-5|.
TGTGCCAGCAGTTTATGGTTAGGCCAGCTTCAAGAGACCCAGTACTTC
CASSLWLGQLQETQYF
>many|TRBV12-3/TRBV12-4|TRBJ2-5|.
TGTGCCAGCAGTTTAGCGCAGCAAGAGACCCAGTACTTC
CASSLAQQETQYF
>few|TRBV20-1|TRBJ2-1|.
TGCAGTGCTAGAACGGGGGCTGCCTACAATGAGCAGTTCTTC
CSARTGAAYNEQFF
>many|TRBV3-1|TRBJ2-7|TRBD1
TGTGCCAGCAGCCACGACAGGGGGCGCCCATACGAGCAGTACTTC
CASSHDRGRPYEQYF
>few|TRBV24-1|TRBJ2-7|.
TGTGCCACCAGTGATCAGAGCTCCTACGAGCAGTACTTC
CATSDQSSYEQYF